Each of the 2 T cell receptor beta chains below was sequenced from the same sample in a study of blood T cell repertoires in COVID-19. Only in-frame clones appear in the TCRdb table, and some are missing; sequencing was by immunoSEQ multiplex PCR. Among 130,000 or so clones, roughly 84% were seen once, and the ten largest hold around 3.9%. Sequencing was performed on PBMCs or T cells enriched from blood (not recorded which). All receptors derive from a woman under 40 who had recovered from COVID-19.

The rearrangement links TRBV29-1 to TRBJ1-1; no firm D call. Per germline, CDR1 SQVTM and CDR2 ANQGSEA. The CDR3 sequence is 13 residues long. V was cut by 2 bases and J by 0 bases, with 7 bases left in between. CDR3 nucleotide sequence: TGCAGCGTTGAATGGGCGATGAACACTGAAGCTTTCTTT. Protein product: CSVEWAMNTEAFF.

Concerning this clone: Other nucleotide sequences in the sample specify the same CDR3. The chain links TRBV9 to TRBJ1-6; D is possibly TRBD1 (6 bases). This CDR3 has 14 amino acids. The germline CDR1 and CDR2 sequences are SGDLS and YYNGEE. V was shortened by 1 base and J by 8 bases, with 10 bases between the two germline ends. The CDR3 DNA follows: TGTGCCAGCAGCGTAAGACAGGAGGATTCACCCCTCCACTTT. Translation gives CASSVRQEDSPLHF.